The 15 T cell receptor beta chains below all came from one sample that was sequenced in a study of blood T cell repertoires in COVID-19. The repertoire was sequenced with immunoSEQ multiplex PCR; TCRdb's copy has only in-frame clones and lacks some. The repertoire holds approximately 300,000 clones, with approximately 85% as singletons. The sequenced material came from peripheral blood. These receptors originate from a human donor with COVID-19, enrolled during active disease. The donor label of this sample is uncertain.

CDR3 sequence reads: CASSASGRINNEQFF. CDR3 DNA: TGTGCCAGCAGCGCTAGCGGGAGGATCAACAATGAGCAGTTCTTC. The chain joins TRBV9 to TRBJ2-1, with 11 bases identical to TRBD2. After removal of 3 bases from V and 5 bases from J, the junction contained 4 bases not matched to a gene. The V gene's germline CDR1 is SGDLS and CDR2 YYNGEE. CDR3 length: 15 amino acids.

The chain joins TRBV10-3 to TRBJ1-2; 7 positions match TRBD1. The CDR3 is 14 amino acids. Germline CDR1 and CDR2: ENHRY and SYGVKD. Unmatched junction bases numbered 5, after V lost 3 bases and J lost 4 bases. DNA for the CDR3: TGTGCCATCAGTGATTCGACAGGGATCTATGGCTACACCTTC. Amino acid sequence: CAISDSTGIYGYTF.

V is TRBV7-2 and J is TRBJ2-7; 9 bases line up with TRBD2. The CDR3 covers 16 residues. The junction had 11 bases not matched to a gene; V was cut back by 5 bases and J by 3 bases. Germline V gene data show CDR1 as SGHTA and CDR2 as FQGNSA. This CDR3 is CASSPSPRGRVYEQYF. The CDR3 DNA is TGTGCCAGCAGCCCCTCCCCGCGCGGGAGGGTCTACGAGCAGTACTTC.

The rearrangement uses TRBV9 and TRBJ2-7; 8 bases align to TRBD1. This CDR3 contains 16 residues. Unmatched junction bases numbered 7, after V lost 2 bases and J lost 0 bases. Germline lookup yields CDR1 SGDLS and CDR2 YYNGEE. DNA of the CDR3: TGTGCCAGCAGCGTTGGGACAGGCGGCGTCTCCTACGAGCAGTACTTC. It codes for CASSVGTGGVSYEQYF.

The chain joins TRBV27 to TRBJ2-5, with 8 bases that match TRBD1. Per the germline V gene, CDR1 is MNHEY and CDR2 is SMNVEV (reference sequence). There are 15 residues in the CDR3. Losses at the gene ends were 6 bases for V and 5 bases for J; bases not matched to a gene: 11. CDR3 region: CASSSLTGGTETQYF. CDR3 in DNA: TGTGCCAGCAGCTCCCTAACAGGGGGGACCGAGACCCAGTACTTC.

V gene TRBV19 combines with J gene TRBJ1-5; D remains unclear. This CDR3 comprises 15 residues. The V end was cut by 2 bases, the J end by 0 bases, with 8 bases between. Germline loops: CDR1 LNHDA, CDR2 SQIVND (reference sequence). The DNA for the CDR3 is TGTGCCAGTAGTATATGGTCCGGTAGCAATCAGCCCCAGCATTTT. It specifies CASSIWSGSNQPQHF.

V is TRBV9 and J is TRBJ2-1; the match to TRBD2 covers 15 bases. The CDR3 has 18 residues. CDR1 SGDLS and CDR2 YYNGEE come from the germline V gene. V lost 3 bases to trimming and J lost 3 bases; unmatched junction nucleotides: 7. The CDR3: CASSGGTSGRPLYNEQFF. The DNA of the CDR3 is TGTGCCAGCAGCGGAGGGACTAGCGGGAGGCCCCTCTACAATGAGCAGTTCTTC.

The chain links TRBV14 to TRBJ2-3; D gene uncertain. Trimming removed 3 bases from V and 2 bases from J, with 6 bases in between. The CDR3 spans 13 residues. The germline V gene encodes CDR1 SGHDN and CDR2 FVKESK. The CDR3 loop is CASSHTYTDTQYF. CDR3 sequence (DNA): TGTGCCAGCAGCCACACCTACACAGATACGCAGTATTTT.

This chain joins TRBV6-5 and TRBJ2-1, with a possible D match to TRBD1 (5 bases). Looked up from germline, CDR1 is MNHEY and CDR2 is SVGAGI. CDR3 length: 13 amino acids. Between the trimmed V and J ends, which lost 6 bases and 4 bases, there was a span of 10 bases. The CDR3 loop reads CASRTALYNEQFF. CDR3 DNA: TGTGCCAGCAGGACAGCTCTGTACAATGAGCAGTTCTTC.

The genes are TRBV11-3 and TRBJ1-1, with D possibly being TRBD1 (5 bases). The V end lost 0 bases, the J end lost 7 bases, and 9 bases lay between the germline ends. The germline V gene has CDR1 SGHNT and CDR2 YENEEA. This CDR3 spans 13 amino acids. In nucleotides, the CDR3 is TGTGCCAGCAGCTTAGACAGGGAATTTGAAGCTTTCTTT. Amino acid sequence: CASSLDREFEAFF.

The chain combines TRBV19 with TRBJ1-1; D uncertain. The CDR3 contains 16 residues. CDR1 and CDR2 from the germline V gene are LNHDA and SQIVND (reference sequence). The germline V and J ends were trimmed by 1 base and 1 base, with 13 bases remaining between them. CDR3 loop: CASSIARSRENTEAFF. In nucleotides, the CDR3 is TGTGCCAGTAGTATAGCTCGGTCTCGGGAGAACACTGAAGCTTTCTTT.

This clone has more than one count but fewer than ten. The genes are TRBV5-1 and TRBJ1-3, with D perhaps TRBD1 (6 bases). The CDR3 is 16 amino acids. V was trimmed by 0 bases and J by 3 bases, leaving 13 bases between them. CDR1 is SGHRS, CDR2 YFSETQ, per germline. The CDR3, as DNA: TGCGCCAGCAGCTTGGTCTCAGGGGCTGATGGAAACACCATATATTTT. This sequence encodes CASSLVSGADGNTIYF.

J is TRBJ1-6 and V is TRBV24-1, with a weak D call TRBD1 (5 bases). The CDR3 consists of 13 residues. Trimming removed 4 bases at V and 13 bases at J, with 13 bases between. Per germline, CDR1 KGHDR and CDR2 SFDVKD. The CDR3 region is CATSDSTGVPLHF. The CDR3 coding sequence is TGTGCCACCAGTGACAGTACAGGAGTGCCCCTCCACTTT.

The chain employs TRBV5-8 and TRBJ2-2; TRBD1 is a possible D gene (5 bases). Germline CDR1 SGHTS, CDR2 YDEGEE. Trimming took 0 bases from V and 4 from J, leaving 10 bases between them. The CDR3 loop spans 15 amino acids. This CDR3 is CASSLAFDSTGELFF. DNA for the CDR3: TGTGCCAGCAGCTTGGCGTTCGACAGCACCGGGGAGCTGTTTTTT.

CDR3 DNA: TGTGCCAGTAGTCCGCGGAGGGGGAACACTGAAGCTTTCTTT. Its protein product is CASSPRRGNTEAFF. This rearrangement joins TRBV19 to TRBJ1-1, with D perhaps matching TRBD1 (5 bases). The germline CDR1 and CDR2 sequences are LNHDA and SQIVND (reference sequence). V lost 5 bases and J 1 base, leaving 11 bases between the germline ends. CDR3 length: 14 residues.